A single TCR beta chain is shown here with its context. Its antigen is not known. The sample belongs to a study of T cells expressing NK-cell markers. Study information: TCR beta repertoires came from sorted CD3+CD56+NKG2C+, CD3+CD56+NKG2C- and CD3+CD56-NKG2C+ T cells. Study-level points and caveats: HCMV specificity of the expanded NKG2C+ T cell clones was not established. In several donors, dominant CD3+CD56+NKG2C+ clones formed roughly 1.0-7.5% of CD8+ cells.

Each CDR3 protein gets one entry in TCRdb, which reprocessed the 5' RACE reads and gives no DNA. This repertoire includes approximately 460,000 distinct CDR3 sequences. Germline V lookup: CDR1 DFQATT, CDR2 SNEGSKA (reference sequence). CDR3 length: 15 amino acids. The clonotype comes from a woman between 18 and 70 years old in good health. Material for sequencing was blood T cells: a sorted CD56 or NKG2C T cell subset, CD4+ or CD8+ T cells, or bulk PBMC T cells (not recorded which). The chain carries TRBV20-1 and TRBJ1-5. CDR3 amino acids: CSARVPGGGNQPQHF.